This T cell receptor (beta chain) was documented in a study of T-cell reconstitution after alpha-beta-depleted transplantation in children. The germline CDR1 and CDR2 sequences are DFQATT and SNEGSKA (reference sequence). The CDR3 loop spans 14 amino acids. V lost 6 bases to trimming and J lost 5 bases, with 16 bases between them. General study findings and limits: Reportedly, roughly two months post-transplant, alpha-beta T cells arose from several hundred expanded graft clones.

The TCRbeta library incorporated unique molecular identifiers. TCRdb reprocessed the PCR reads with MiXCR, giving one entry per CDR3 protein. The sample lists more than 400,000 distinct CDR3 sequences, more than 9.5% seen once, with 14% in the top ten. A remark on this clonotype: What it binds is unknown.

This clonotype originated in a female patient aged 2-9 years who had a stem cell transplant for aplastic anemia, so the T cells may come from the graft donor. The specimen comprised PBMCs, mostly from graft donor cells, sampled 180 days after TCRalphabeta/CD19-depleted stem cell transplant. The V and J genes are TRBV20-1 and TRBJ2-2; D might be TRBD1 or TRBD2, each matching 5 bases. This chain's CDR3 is CSALTQGGTGELFF. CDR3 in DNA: TGCAGTGCCCTCACCCAGGGCGGGACCGGGGAGCTGTTTTTT.